A selection of T cell receptor beta chains follows, all from one sample in a study of Graves' ophthalmopathy and Graves' hyperthyroidism. Each CDR3 protein is one row after TCRdb ran MiXCR on the multiplex PCR reads. The sample shows 400,000 to 450,000 distinct CDR3 sequences, roughly 21% of them seen only once. The sample comprised peripheral blood. These receptors all stem from a young woman with stable Graves' hyperthyroidism. Each CDR3 is given with its conserved first and last residue. D genes are given only for firm matches. Some rows have no size entry. The others give once, few or many, or a class for an expanded clone.

>-|13|-|TRBJ2-2|TRBV19
TGTGCCAGTAGTATCACAGTTCCCGGGGAGCTGTTTTTT
CASSITVPGELFF
>many|15|-|TRBJ2-7|TRBV2
TGTGCCAGCAGGACTCGGCTGCAGGGAGGCTACGAGCAGTACTTC
CASRTRLQGGYEQYF
>many|16|TRBD1|TRBJ2-2|TRBV24-1
TGTGCCACCAGTGAGTCAGGGGGCGCTTGGAACGGGGAGCTGTTTTTT
CATSESGGAWNGELFF
>many|12|-|TRBJ2-5|TRBV3-1
TGTGCCAGCAGCCAAGGCGTGGAGACCCAGTACTTC
CASSQGVETQYF
>many|16|-|TRBJ2-5|TRBV19
TGTGCCAGTAGTCACCACCGGAAACAGGGCCAAGAGACCCAGTACTTC
CASSHHRKQGQETQYF
>few|14|TRBD1|TRBJ1-2|TRBV4-1
TGCGCCAGCAGCCCCCCCGGGACAGCCCGTGGCTACACCTTC
CASSPPGTARGYTF
>many|16|TRBD2|TRBJ2-7|TRBV28
TGTGCCAGCAGTTACTCGGGACTAGCGGGGGTTTACGAGCAGTACTTC
CASSYSGLAGVYEQYF
>few|16|-|TRBJ2-7|TRBV6-5
TGTGCCAGCAGTTACGGGATGACAGTCAATGACTACGAGCAGTACTTC
CASSYGMTVNDYEQYF
>-|15|-|TRBJ1-3|TRBV28
TGTGCCAGCGCTTTTACCCGGAGCTCTGGAAACACCATATATTTT
CASAFTRSSGNTIYF
>many|13|-|TRBJ1-1|TRBV6-1
TGTGCCAGTATCAGGATCCTGAACACTGAAGCTTTCTTT
CASIRILNTEAFF
>many|13|-|TRBJ2-7|TRBV7-2
TGTGCCAGCAGCTTAGGCCAGCGCGACGAGCAGTACTTC
CASSLGQRDEQYF
>-|13|TRBD1|TRBJ1-2|TRBV6-1
TGTGCCAGCAGGATCCAGGGACAGTATGGCTACACCTTC
CASRIQGQYGYTF
>few|12|TRBD1|TRBJ2-4|TRBV6-1
TGTGCCACCAGACAGGGGGGGAACATTAAGTACTTC
CATRQGGNIKYF
>many|14|-|TRBJ2-7|TRBV28
TGTGCCAGCAGCCCCCCAGCTGGGAGTAGCGAGCAGTACTTC
CASSPPAGSSEQYF
>many|14|TRBD1|TRBJ1-2|TRBV27
TGTGCCAGCAGCTTAGACAGGGCTAACTATGGCTACACCTTC
CASSLDRANYGYTF
>many|14|-|TRBJ1-1|TRBV4-1
TGCGCCAGCACCTTTGATCGGTGGGGCACTGAAGCTTTCTTT
CASTFDRWGTEAFF
>many|15|TRBD2|TRBJ2-7|TRBV10-3
TGTGCCATCAGTGATCTTGCTAGCGGGAGTTACGAGCAGTACTTC
CAISDLASGSYEQYF
>many|13|TRBD1|TRBJ1-2|TRBV6-2/TRBV6-3
TGTGCCAGCAGCCGGGACAGGGGGCTTGGCTACACCTTC
CASSRDRGLGYTF
>many|17|-|TRBJ1-5|TRBV4-1
TGCGCCAGCAGCCAAGTCTCCGGGGGCACTGGCAATCAGCCCCAGCATTTT
CASSQVSGGTGNQPQHF
>many|17|TRBD1|TRBJ2-2|TRBV24-1
TGTGCCACCAGTGACCCGGGACAGGGGGCAGACACCGGGGAGCTGTTTTTT
CATSDPGQGADTGELFF
>many|16|-|TRBJ1-2|TRBV15
TGTGCCACCAGCAGAGGCGGGCAGGCTGCCACCTATGGCTACACCTTC
CATSRGGQAATYGYTF
>few|15|TRBD2|TRBJ2-5|TRBV29-1
TGCAGCGTTGCGGGCGGGGGGGGAGACCAAGAGACCCAGTACTTC
CSVAGGGGDQETQYF
>many|12|-|TRBJ2-6|TRBV9
TGTGCCAGCAGCGGAAGTACCTACGTCCTGACTTTC
CASSGSTYVLTF
>many|15|-|TRBJ2-5|TRBV19
TGTGCCAGTAGTATTTCGTCAGGGTGGGGAGAGACCCAGTACTTC
CASSISSGWGETQYF
>many|13|-|TRBJ1-1|TRBV6-5
TGTGCCAGCAGTTACGATCGAGGAACTGAAGCTTTCTTT
CASSYDRGTEAFF
>-|14|-|TRBJ2-5|TRBV28
TGTGCCAGCAGTTTATATCATTTCCAAGAGACCCAGTACTTC
CASSLYHFQETQYF
>many|14|TRBD2|TRBJ2-5|TRBV5-1
TGCGCCAGCAGCTTGGAGACTAGCGTCGGCGCCCAGTACTTC
CASSLETSVGAQYF
>-|15|TRBD1|TRBJ2-7|TRBV12-3/TRBV12-4
TGTGCCAGCAGTTTTGGGGGACAGGGAACCTACGAGCAGTACTTC
CASSFGGQGTYEQYF
>many|14|-|TRBJ2-7|TRBV7-2
TGTGCCAGCAGCTTAAGCAGGTTTCCCTACGAGCAGTACTTC
CASSLSRFPYEQYF
>many|15|TRBD1|TRBJ1-2|TRBV30
TGTGCCTGGAGTGTACGGGACAGTTACTTATATGGCTACACCTTC
CAWSVRDSYLYGYTF
>many|16|-|TRBJ2-2|TRBV12-3/TRBV12-4
TGTGCCAGCAGTTTTGGGGGTATAGCGGCGACCGGGGAGCTGTTTTTT
CASSFGGIAATGELFF
>many|14|-|TRBJ1-1|TRBV6-2/TRBV6-3
TGTGCCAGCAAGACGGGGGGGCCGGGCACTGAAGCTTTCTTT
CASKTGGPGTEAFF
>-|18|TRBD1|TRBJ2-6|TRBV28
TGTGCCAGCAGCTCTTCAGGGGGATCTTACTCTGGGGCCAACGTCCTGACTTTC
CASSSSGGSYSGANVLTF
>-|14|-|TRBJ1-3|TRBV4-1
TGCGCCAGCAGCCAAGATCCAGGGGGAAACACCATATATTTT
CASSQDPGGNTIYF
>many|12|TRBD1|TRBJ2-7|TRBV5-1
TGCGCCAGCAGCTTGGGACAGGGGGAGCAGTACTTC
CASSLGQGEQYF
>-|14|-|TRBJ1-6|TRBV10-3
TGTGCCATCAGTGGACAGGAAGATAATTCACCCCTTCACTTT
CAISGQEDNSPLHF
>many|16|-|TRBJ2-2|TRBV6-7
TGTGCCAGCAGAAAGGGAGGAGGGACTGCTACCGGGGAGCTGTTTTTT
CASRKGGGTATGELFF
>-|15|-|TRBJ1-3|TRBV12-3/TRBV12-4
TGTGCCAGCAACTTGGGGGGAAACTCTGGAAACACCATATATTTT
CASNLGGNSGNTIYF
>-|14|-|TRBJ1-1|TRBV6-5
TGTGCCAGCAGTTACTCGACAGATTCATCTGAAGCTTTCTTT
CASSYSTDSSEAFF
>once|12|-|TRBJ2-7|TRBV20-1
TGCAGTGCTAGAGACGCAGGAGGCGAGCAGTACTTC
CSARDAGGEQYF